A selection of T cell receptor beta chains follows, all from one sample in a study of shared clonotypes between healthy human individuals. Clones were sequenced by immunoSEQ multiplex PCR, and TCRdb holds only the in-frame ones, with some missing. The sample lists fewer than 1 million clones; about 96% were seen once. Sequencing used naive CD8+ T cells sorted from blood. The receptors stem from a man aged 25-45 years in good health. The CDR3 runs from the conserved cysteine through the conserved F or W. A D gene is named only where the DNA matches it firmly. Clone size is given for some rows only: seen once, a few or many times, or a class if the clone is expanded.

D: TRBD1; size: .; V: TRBV28; J: TRBJ1-2; CDR3: CASSFSKVTGDRGYTF; DNA: TGTGCCAGCAGTTTCTCCAAAGTCACAGGGGATCGTGGCTACACCTTC
D: .; size: .; V: TRBV7-9; J: TRBJ1-2; CDR3: CAGSGSGDYGYTF; DNA: TGTGCCGGTTCAGGGAGTGGAGACTATGGCTACACCTTC
D: TRBD2; size: .; V: TRBV11-2; J: TRBJ2-7; CDR3: CASSLRSSGAISSYEQYF; DNA: TGTGCCAGCAGCTTACGCTCTAGCGGGGCAATCAGCTCCTACGAGCAGTACTTC
D: .; size: once; V: TRBV2; J: TRBJ2-5; CDR3: CASSEWSLAEGRETQYF; DNA: TGTGCCAGCAGTGAATGGTCACTAGCTGAAGGGAGAGAGACCCAGTACTTC
D: .; size: .; V: TRBV9; J: TRBJ2-7; CDR3: CASSSNLLEQYF; DNA: TGTGCCAGCAGCTCCAATCTTCTCGAGCAGTACTTC
D: .; size: .; V: TRBV11-2; J: TRBJ2-5; CDR3: CASSLGSGRETQYF; DNA: TGTGCCAGCAGCTTAGGTTCCGGAAGAGAGACCCAGTACTTC
D: .; size: .; V: TRBV12-5; J: TRBJ1-1; CDR3: CASGYGTEAFF; DNA: TGTGCTAGTGGTTACGGCACTGAAGCTTTCTTT
D: .; size: .; V: TRBV27; J: TRBJ2-1; CDR3: CASSLSRGDNEQFF; DNA: TGTGCCAGCAGTTTATCCCGGGGCGACAATGAGCAGTTCTTC
D: .; size: once; V: TRBV29-1; J: TRBJ1-2; CDR3: CSVEDLYGYTF; DNA: TGCAGCGTTGAAGACCTATATGGCTACACCTTC
D: .; size: once; V: TRBV18; J: TRBJ2-7; CDR3: CASSPAPTGAYEQYF; DNA: TGTGCCAGCTCACCAGCGCCTACTGGGGCCTACGAGCAGTACTTC
D: .; size: once; V: TRBV2; J: TRBJ2-7; CDR3: CASSEAPNQGSLDEQYF; DNA: TGTGCCAGCAGTGAAGCGCCAAACCAGGGGAGTCTGGACGAGCAGTACTTC
D: TRBD1; size: .; V: TRBV30; J: TRBJ2-7; CDR3: CAWAQGAGYEQYF; DNA: TGTGCCTGGGCGCAGGGGGCGGGCTACGAGCAGTACTTC
D: TRBD1; size: .; V: TRBV20-1; J: TRBJ1-1; CDR3: CSVGQDEAFF; DNA: TGCAGTGTTGGACAGGACGAAGCTTTCTTT
D: .; size: .; V: TRBV6-6; J: TRBJ2-3; CDR3: CASSDRDTSSTDTQYF; DNA: TGTGCCAGCAGCGACCGGGACACTTCTAGCACAGATACGCAGTATTTT
D: .; size: .; V: TRBV4-3; J: TRBJ2-7; CDR3: CASSQDLGGREYEQYF; DNA: TGCGCCAGCAGCCAAGATCTTGGCGGCAGGGAATACGAGCAGTACTTC
D: .; size: .; V: TRBV7-9; J: TRBJ2-1; CDR3: CASSTGLSLLDNEQFF; DNA: TGTGCCAGCAGCACGGGACTCTCCCTTTTGGACAATGAGCAGTTCTTC
D: .; size: .; V: TRBV7-9; J: TRBJ2-7; CDR3: CASSLSTGPRTSYEQYF; DNA: TGTGCCAGCAGCTTATCGACAGGACCTCGTACCTCCTACGAGCAGTACTTC
D: .; size: .; V: TRBV5-6; J: TRBJ2-2; CDR3: CASSMRPTGELFF; DNA: TGTGCCAGCAGCATGAGACCTACCGGGGAGCTGTTTTTT
D: TRBD2; size: .; V: TRBV10-3; J: TRBJ2-7; CDR3: CAISDLASGSYEQYF; DNA: TGTGCCATCAGTGATTTGGCTAGCGGGAGCTACGAGCAGTACTTC
D: .; size: .; V: TRBV2; J: TRBJ2-5; CDR3: CASYGGLQETQYF; DNA: TGTGCCAGCTATGGGGGGCTCCAGGAGACCCAGTACTTC
D: .; size: .; V: TRBV30; J: TRBJ2-7; CDR3: CAWSVSPDGSSYEQYF; DNA: TGTGCCTGGAGTGTATCGCCCGACGGGAGCTCCTACGAGCAGTACTTC
D: .; size: .; V: TRBV2; J: TRBJ2-3; CDR3: CASSERPSTDTQYF; DNA: TGTGCCAGCAGCGAACGCCCCAGCACAGATACGCAGTATTTT
D: TRBD1; size: .; V: TRBV29-1; J: TRBJ1-1; CDR3: CSSTAGQGTEAFF; DNA: TGCAGCTCGACCGCGGGACAGGGAACTGAAGCTTTCTTT
D: .; size: .; V: TRBV19; J: TRBJ1-2; CDR3: CASSTGTFYGYTF; DNA: TGTGCCAGTAGCACCGGGACATTCTATGGCTACACCTTC
D: TRBD2; size: .; V: TRBV7-9; J: TRBJ2-1; CDR3: CASSLGSGSLDEQFF; DNA: TGTGCCAGCAGCTTAGGTAGCGGGAGTTTGGATGAGCAGTTCTTC
D: .; size: .; V: TRBV29-1; J: TRBJ2-7; CDR3: CSVEVEAPGEQYF; DNA: TGCAGCGTTGAAGTTGAGGCCCCTGGCGAGCAGTACTTC
D: .; size: .; V: TRBV29-1; J: TRBJ2-3; CDR3: CSVEDELGVGLSTDTQYF; DNA: TGCAGCGTTGAAGATGAACTAGGAGTGGGATTAAGCACAGATACGCAGTATTTT
D: .; size: .; V: TRBV29-1; J: TRBJ2-3; CDR3: CSVGTPFGRTQYF; DNA: TGCAGCGTTGGGACACCCTTCGGACGTACGCAGTATTTT
D: .; size: .; V: TRBV7-9; J: TRBJ1-5; CDR3: CASRLDGNQPQHF; DNA: TGTGCCAGCAGACTGGACGGCAATCAGCCCCAGCATTTT
D: TRBD2; size: .; V: TRBV29-1; J: TRBJ2-1; CDR3: CSVFRVAGDGDEQFF; DNA: TGCAGCGTTTTTAGGGTAGCGGGAGATGGCGATGAGCAGTTCTTC
D: .; size: .; V: TRBV7-9; J: TRBJ1-4; CDR3: CASSLDVNPRREKLFF; DNA: TGTGCCAGCAGCTTAGATGTTAACCCAAGGCGTGAAAAACTGTTTTTT
D: TRBD1; size: .; V: TRBV29-1; J: TRBJ2-7; CDR3: CSAYTGESYEQYF; DNA: TGCAGCGCCTACACAGGGGAGAGCTACGAGCAGTACTTC
D: TRBD1; size: .; V: TRBV5-5; J: TRBJ2-7; CDR3: CASSLGRQGTYEQYF; DNA: TGTGCCAGCAGCTTGGGTCGACAGGGGACCTACGAGCAGTACTTC
D: .; size: .; V: TRBV5-1; J: TRBJ1-2; CDR3: CASSFGKLVDYGYTF; DNA: TGCGCCAGCAGTTTCGGAAAGTTGGTCGACTATGGCTACACCTTC
D: .; size: once; V: TRBV5-5; J: TRBJ2-7; CDR3: CASSFIVQGEYEQYF; DNA: TGTGCCAGCAGCTTTATCGTGCAGGGCGAGTACGAGCAGTACTTC
D: .; size: few; V: TRBV29-1; J: TRBJ1-2; CDR3: CSVDDPLEEYGYTF; DNA: TGCAGCGTTGATGACCCCCTCGAGGAGTATGGCTACACCTTC
D: .; size: .; V: TRBV7-9; J: TRBJ2-5; CDR3: CASSLAGRELETQYF; DNA: TGTGCCAGCAGCTTAGCGGGCCGGGAGTTAGAGACCCAGTACTTC
D: TRBD1; size: .; V: TRBV11-2; J: TRBJ2-1; CDR3: CASSFSNWDSHEQFF; DNA: TGTGCCAGCAGCTTTTCAAACTGGGACAGTCATGAGCAGTTCTTC
D: TRBD1; size: .; V: TRBV11-3; J: TRBJ2-7; CDR3: CASSPSGGTGFYEQYF; DNA: TGTGCCAGCAGCCCCTCGGGTGGGACAGGGTTCTACGAGCAGTACTTC
D: .; size: once; V: TRBV11-2; J: TRBJ2-2; CDR3: CASSVTGELFF; DNA: TGTGCCAGCAGTGTCACCGGGGAGCTGTTTTTT
D: TRBD1; size: .; V: TRBV2; J: TRBJ2-1; CDR3: CASSSIWTGSSYNEQFF; DNA: TGTGCCAGCAGTAGTATTTGGACAGGAAGCTCCTACAATGAGCAGTTCTTC